This T cell receptor beta chain was retrieved from a study of beta chain features in type 1 diabetes (dated by TCRdb to the late 2010s). At the level of the whole study: Mean age, gender distribution, total cell number and subset yield did not differ between patients and healthy donors. A total of some 100,000,000 sorted cells were examined across all samples, and the number of cells per subset was strongly correlated with RNA yield. The study compared the TCRB repertoires of sorted circulating CD4+ T cell subsets in recently diagnosed type 1 diabetes patients with those in matched healthy donors. Naive and central memory subsets were obtained from all 30 or so donors, but regulatory and stem cell-like memory subsets were isolated from only 8 patients and roughly 8 healthy donors.

The full study reports these points: At VDJ recombination sites, patients with type 1 diabetes made fewer insertions and deleted more nucleotides, a pattern implying thymic rearrangement abnormalities. Naive, central memory and regulatory TCRB repertoires appeared more similar among patients than among healthy donors. Because the HLA sub-analyses included only small numbers of individuals, any influence of HLA type on TCRB rearrangement was left unresolved. Sequencing cDNA rather than genomic DNA could over-represent highly expressing activated cells, although activation and CD3 levels did not differ between groups. PCR may preferentially amplify shorter templates, but because patient and control samples were amplified and corrected together, any resulting skew would affect both groups equally. In all four CD4+ subsets, TCRB CDR3 length was moderately but significantly shorter in type 1 diabetes patients.

In this sample, this clone turned up once. Its antigen remains unidentified. One base away there is no much larger clone; base qualities are not given. V is pared back by 0 bases and J by 7 bases, with 11 bases lying between the germline termini. CDR1 and CDR2 are read off the germline V gene as SGDLS and YYNGEE. The CDR3 contains 15 residues, cysteine and phenylalanine counted. Of the read, only the CDR3 DNA is kept; its 45 bases are in frame from base 1. Each donor gave one peripheral blood draw, averaging roughly 120 mL, which was collected into heparinised tubes. Using a panel that included CD45RO, CCR7, CD25, CD127, CD95 and CD27, naive, central memory, regulatory and stem cell-like memory CD4+ T cells were sorted on a BD FACSAria II. A purity above 95% was achieved for all sorted populations. PBMCs were isolated right away by Lymphoprep density gradient centrifugation and were stained directly, without culture. Samples were stained and sorted in pairs, with one healthy donor and one patient per experiment, so that batch effects were minimized.

The entire isolated RNA was reverse transcribed using the High Capacity cDNA Reverse Transcription Kit, and thus expressed TCRB transcripts were sequenced. Survey-depth immunoSEQ sequencing was performed on stem cell-like memory T cell samples, with an average of about 1.01 million total reads per sample. After sorted cells were lysed in RLT buffer, RNA was extracted with DNase-treated RNeasy Micro or Mini kits, with the choice depending on cell number. Each cell subset was processed separately to prevent cross-contamination, with patient and healthy donor samples processed together. The immunoSEQ multiplex PCR was used to amplify TCRB sequences from cDNA, generating 87-bp fragments that spanned the CDR3 region. Sequencing of the amplicons was performed on the Illumina HiSeq platform. The source study handled its data this way. Synthetic template baselines were used to correct PCR bias computationally, reads within Hamming distance 2 were collapsed together, and singletons that could not be merged were discarded. By aligning reads against IMGT, V, D and J genes, CDR3 length, and insertions or deletions at six rearrangement sites were assigned. Within each subset, clonotype counts were normalized to sorted cell number, after which true diversity and Gini coefficients were computed with the tcR R package. The overlap coefficient, calculated on TCRB nucleotide sequences, was used to measure repertoire sharing. TCRdb stores this immuneACCESS table with in-frame sequences only. Part of the clones is absent; in the studies checked, under half of the shortfall reflects unresolved V genes, and no reason is known for the rest. V, J and clone size are those of that table, while D and trimming were read from the DNA. The sample profile shows some 23,000 clones; about 71% of them were found once. The ten largest clones capture 0.9% to 1.4% of the sample.

The rearrangement combines TRBV9 with TRBJ1-6; the D segment cannot be called with confidence. The sample consisted of stem cell memory CD4+ T cells from blood. The sample's cell subset or site label is to be understood as: stem cell-like memory CD4+ T cells. This TCR was sampled from a woman in her 40s with type 1 diabetes. Here the CDR3 is given as CASSVGASWNSPLHF. The nucleotides read TGTGCCAGCAGCGTAGGGGCCAGTTGGAATTCACCCCTCCACTTT.